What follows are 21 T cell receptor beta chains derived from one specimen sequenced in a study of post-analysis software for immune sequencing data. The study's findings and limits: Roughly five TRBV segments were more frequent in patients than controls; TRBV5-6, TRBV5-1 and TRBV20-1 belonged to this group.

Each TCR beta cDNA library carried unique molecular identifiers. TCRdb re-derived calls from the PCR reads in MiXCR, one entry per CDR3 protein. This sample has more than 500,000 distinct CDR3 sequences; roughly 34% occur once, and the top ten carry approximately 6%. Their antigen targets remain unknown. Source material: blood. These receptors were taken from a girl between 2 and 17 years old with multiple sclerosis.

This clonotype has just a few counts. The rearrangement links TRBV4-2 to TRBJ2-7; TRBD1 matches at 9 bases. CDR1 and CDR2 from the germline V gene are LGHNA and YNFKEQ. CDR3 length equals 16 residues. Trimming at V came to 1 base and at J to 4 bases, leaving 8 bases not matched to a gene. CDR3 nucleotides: TGTGCCAGCAGCCAAGTCCAGGACAGGGGTGATTACGAGCAGTACTTC. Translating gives CASSQVQDRGDYEQYF.

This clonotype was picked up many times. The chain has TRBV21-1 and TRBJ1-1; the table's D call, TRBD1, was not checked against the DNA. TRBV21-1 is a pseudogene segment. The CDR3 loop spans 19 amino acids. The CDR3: CASSKGLRRTGVGNTEAFF. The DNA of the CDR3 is TGTGCCAGCAGCAAAGGGTTAAGGCGGACAGGGGTGGGGAACACTGAAGCTTTCTTT.

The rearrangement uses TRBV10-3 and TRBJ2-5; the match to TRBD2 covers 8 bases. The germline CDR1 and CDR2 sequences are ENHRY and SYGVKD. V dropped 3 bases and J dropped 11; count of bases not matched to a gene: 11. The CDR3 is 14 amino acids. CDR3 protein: CAISEGTRNNEQYF. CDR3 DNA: TGTGCCATCAGTGAAGGGACTAGAAACAATGAGCAGTACTTC.

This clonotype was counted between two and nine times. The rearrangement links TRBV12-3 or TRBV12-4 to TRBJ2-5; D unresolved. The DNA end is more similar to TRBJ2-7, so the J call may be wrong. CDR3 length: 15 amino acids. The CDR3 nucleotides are TGTGCCAGCAGTTTCGCCTCCGGCTCTATCTACGAGCAGTACTTC. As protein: CASSFASGSIYEQYF.

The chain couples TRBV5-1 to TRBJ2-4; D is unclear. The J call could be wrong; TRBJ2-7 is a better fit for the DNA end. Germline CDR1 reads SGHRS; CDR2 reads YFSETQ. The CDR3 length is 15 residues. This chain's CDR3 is CASSKCRAFTYEQYF. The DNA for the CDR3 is TGCGCCAGCAGCAAATGCCGGGCCTTTACCTACGAGCAGTACTTC.

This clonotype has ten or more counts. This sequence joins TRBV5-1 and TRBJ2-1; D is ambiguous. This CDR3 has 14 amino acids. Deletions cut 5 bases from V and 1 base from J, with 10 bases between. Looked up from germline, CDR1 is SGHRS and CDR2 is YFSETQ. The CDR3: CASSSPGSYNEQFF. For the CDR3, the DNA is TGCGCCAGCAGTTCCCCGGGTTCCTACAATGAGCAGTTCTTC.

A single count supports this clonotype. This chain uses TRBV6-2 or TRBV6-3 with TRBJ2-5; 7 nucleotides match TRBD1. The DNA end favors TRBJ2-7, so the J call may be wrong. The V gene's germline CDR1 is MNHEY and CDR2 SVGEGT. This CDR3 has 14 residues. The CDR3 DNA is TGTGCCAGCAGTTACTCCCCAGGGGGACACGAGCAGTACTTC. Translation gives CASSYSPGGHEQYF.

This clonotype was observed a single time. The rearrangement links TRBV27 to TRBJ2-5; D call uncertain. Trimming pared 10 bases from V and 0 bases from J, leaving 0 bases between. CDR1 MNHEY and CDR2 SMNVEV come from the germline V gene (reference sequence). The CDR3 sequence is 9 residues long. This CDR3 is CANQETQYF. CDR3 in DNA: TGTGCCAACCAAGAGACCCAGTACTTC.

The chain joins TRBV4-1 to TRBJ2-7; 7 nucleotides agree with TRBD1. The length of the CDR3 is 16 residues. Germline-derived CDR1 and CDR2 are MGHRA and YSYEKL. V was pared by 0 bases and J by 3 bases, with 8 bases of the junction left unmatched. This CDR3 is CASSQDLQGTFYEQYF. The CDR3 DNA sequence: TGCGCCAGCAGCCAAGATTTACAGGGGACCTTCTACGAGCAGTACTTC.

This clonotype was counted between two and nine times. The CDR3 is CASLGTANSPLHF. DNA of the CDR3: TGTGCCAGCCTAGGGACAGCTAATTCACCCCTCCACTTT. The rearrangement joins TRBV12-3 or TRBV12-4 to TRBJ1-6, with 7 positions matching TRBD1. The CDR3 extends over 13 amino acids. Germline trimming cut 8 bases from V and 6 bases from J; bases unmatched to any gene: 4.

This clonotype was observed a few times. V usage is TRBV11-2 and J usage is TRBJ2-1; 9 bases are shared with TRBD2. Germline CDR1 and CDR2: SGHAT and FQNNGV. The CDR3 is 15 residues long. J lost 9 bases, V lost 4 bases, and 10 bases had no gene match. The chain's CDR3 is CASSSSSGARVEQFF. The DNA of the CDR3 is TGTGCCAGCAGCTCTTCTAGCGGGGCTCGGGTTGAGCAGTTCTTC. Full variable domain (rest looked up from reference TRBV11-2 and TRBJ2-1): EAGVAQSPRYKIIEKRQSVAFWCNPISGHATLYWYQQILGQGPKLLIQFQNNGVVDDSQLPKDRFSAERLKGVDSTLKIQPAKLEDSAVYLCASSSSSGARVEQFFGPGTRLTVL.

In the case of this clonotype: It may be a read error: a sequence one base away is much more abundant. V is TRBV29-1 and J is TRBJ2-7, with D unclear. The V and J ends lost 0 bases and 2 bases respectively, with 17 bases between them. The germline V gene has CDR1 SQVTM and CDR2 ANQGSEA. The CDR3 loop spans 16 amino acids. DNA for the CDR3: TGCAGCGTTGAAGATCAAATAAGGGATTGGGCCTACGAGCAGTACTTC. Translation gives CSVEDQIRDWAYEQYF.

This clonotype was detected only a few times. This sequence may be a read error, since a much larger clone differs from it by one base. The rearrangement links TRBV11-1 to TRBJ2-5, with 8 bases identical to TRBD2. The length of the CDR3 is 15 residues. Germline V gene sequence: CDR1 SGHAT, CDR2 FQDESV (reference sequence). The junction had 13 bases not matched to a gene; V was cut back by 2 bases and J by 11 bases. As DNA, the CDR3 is TGTGCCAGCAGCTTACAACTAGCGGTTTTCAATGAGCAGTACTTC. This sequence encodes CASSLQLAVFNEQYF.

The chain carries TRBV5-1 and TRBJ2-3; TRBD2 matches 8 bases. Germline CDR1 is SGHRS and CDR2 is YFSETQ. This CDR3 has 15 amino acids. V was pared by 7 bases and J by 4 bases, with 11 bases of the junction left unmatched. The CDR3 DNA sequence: TGCGCCAGCGGCCAAAGGGCGGGGGGCCCAGATACGCAGTATTTT. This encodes CASGQRAGGPDTQYF.

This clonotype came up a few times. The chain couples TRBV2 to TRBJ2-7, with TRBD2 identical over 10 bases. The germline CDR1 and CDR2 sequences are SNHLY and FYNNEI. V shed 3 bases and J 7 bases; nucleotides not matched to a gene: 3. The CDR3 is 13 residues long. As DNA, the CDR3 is TGTGCCAGCAGTGATAGCGGGGGGTGGGAGCAGTACTTC. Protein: CASSDSGGWEQYF.

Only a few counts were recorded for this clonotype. In nucleotides, the CDR3 is TGTGCCAGCAGCCAAGCTCACGGGCCCCAAAGCGGACAAGAGACCCAGTACTTC. Translated: CASSQAHGPQSGQETQYF. V is TRBV4-2 and J is TRBJ2-5; weak D call: TRBD2 (5 bases). The CDR3 totals 18 residues. V was pared by 1 base and J by 2 bases, with 20 bases between. Germline CDR1 reads LGHNA; CDR2 reads YNFKEQ.

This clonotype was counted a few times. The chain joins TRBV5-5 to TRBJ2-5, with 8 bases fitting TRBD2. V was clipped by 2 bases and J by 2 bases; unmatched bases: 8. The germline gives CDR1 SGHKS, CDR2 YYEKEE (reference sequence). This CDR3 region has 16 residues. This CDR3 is CASSLLPGGPQETQYF. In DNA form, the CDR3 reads TGTGCCAGCAGCTTACTTCCGGGGGGGCCGCAAGAGACCCAGTACTTC.

CDR3 protein: CASISTVNTEAFF. The CDR3, as DNA: TGTGCCAGCATATCGACGGTGAACACTGAAGCTTTCTTT. J is TRBJ1-1 and V is TRBV12-3 or TRBV12-4; no clear D. The CDR3 is 13 amino acids. Trimming cost V 7 bases and J 0 bases, with 9 bases left between them.

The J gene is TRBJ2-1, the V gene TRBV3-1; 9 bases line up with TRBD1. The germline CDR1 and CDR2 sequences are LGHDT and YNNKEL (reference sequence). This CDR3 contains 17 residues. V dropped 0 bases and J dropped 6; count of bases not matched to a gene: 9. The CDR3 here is CASSQDRYRGHSNEQFF. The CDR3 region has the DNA TGTGCCAGCAGCCAAGACCGGTACAGGGGGCATAGCAATGAGCAGTTCTTC.

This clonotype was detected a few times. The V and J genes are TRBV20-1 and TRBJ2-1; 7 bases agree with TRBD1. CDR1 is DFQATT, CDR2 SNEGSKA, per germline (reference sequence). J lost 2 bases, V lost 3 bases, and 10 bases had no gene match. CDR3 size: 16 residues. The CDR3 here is CSARGFGTEAYNEQFF. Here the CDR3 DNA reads TGCAGTGCTAGGGGGTTTGGGACAGAAGCCTACAATGAGCAGTTCTTC.

CDR3 bases: TGCAGCGTTGAGGGGGGGGAAGGCTACACCTTC. Its protein product is CSVEGGEGYTF. The rearrangement links TRBV29-1 to TRBJ1-2, with a possible D match to TRBD1 (5 bases). This CDR3 region has 11 residues. Trimming took off 3 bases at V and 8 bases at J, with 10 bases between the two ends. Germline V gene sequence: CDR1 SQVTM, CDR2 ANQGSEA.